This T cell receptor beta chain was identified in a study of blood T cell repertoires in COVID-19. Study as a whole: Researchers got acute and convalescent COVID-19 samples from the United States, Italy and Spain.

The count of this clone is one. The study recruited people aged about 18 to 89 years across about two dozen US areas. The CDR3 has 13 amino acids. CDR1 SGHKS and CDR2 YYEKEE come from the germline V gene (reference sequence). V was clipped by 0 bases and J by 9 bases, with 11 bases between them. Produced via immunoSEQ multiplex PCR; TCRdb's table is partial and in-frame only. The table records approximately 360,000 clones, about 89% of them present only once. The chain combines TRBV5-5 with TRBJ2-3; D may be TRBD2 (6 bases). Sample: PBMCs or T cells enriched from blood (not recorded which). The receptor was isolated from a middle-aged man in a cohort exposed to, infected with or recovered from COVID-19 (not recorded which). DNA for the CDR3: TGTGCCAGCAGCTTGGGGAACCGGGAGACGCAGTATTTT. It yields the protein CASSLGNRETQYF.